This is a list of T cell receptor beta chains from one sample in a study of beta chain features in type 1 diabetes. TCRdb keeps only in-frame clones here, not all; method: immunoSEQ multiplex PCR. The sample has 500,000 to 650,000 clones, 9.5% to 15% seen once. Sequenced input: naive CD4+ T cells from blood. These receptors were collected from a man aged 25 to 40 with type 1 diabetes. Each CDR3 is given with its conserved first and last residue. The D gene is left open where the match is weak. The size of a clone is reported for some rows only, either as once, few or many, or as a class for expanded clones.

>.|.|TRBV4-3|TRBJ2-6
TGCGCCAGCAGCCAAGAACGGGGTAGCTCTGGGGCCAACGTCCTGACTTTC
CASSQERGSSGANVLTF
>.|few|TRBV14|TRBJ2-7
TGTGCCAGCAGCCAAGATTCGGGCAGGAGCTACGAGCAGTACTTC
CASSQDSGRSYEQYF
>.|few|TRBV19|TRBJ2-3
TGTGCCAGTATCGGGGGCGGTGGGTTCACAGATACGCAGTATTTT
CASIGGGGFTDTQYF
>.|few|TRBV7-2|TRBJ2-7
TGTGCCAGCAGCGAAGGGGCAGGGGTTAACTACGAGCAGTACTTC
CASSEGAGVNYEQYF
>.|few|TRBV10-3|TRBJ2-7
TGTGCCAGCAAGCCGGCCAATACCTACGAGCAGTACTTC
CASKPANTYEQYF
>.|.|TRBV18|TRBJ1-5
TGTGCCAGCTCACTTGGGACCTATCAGCCCCAGCATTTT
CASSLGTYQPQHF
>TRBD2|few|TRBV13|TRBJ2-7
TGTGCCAGTCGGTCTAGCGGGGGCCTCTACGAGCAGTACTTC
CASRSSGGLYEQYF
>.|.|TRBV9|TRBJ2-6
TGTGCCAGCAGCCACCCTGGGGGGTCCCCCCCTGGGGCCAACGTCCTGACTTTC
CASSHPGGSPPGANVLTF
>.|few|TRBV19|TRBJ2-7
TGTGCCAGTAGTATAAGGTTTCAGGGGATCCTAAGCTCCTACGAGCAGTACTTC
CASSIRFQGILSSYEQYF
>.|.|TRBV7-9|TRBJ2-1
TGTGCCAGCAGCGCGAGGGACAATGAGCAGTTCTTC
CASSARDNEQFF
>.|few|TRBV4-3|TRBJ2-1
TGCGCCAGCAGCCAAGATCTCTCCAGGGTATCCTACAATGAGCAGTTCTTC
CASSQDLSRVSYNEQFF
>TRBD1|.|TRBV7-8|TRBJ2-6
TGTGCCAGCAGACCCATTGACAGGGCTGGGGCCAACGTCCTGACTTTC
CASRPIDRAGANVLTF
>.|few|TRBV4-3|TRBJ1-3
TGCGCCAGCAGCCAAGAGACTGGAAACACCATATATTTT
CASSQETGNTIYF
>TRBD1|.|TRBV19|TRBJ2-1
TGTGCCAGTAGTACCCAGGGGGCTAGTCAGAATGAGCAGTTCTTC
CASSTQGASQNEQFF
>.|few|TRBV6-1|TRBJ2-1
TGTGCCAGCACCGGGCAGAGAGGCAATGAGCAGTTCTTC
CASTGQRGNEQFF
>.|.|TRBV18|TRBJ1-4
TGTGCCAGCCGAGCAGGAGTAAATGAAAAACTGTTTTTT
CASRAGVNEKLFF
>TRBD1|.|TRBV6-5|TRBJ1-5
TGTGCCAGCAGTTACGGTACAGGGGACGATCAGCCCCAGCATTTT
CASSYGTGDDQPQHF
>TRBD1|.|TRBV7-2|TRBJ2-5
TGTGCCAGCAGCAATCACGACAGGGTCGGGCAAGAGACCCAGTACTTC
CASSNHDRVGQETQYF
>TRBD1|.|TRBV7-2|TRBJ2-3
TGTGCCAGCAGCTTACAGGGGGTTGGCACAGATACGCAGTATTTT
CASSLQGVGTDTQYF
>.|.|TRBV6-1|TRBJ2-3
TGTGCCAGCAGTGAGCTTTCGGCAGGGGCAGATACGCAGTATTTT
CASSELSAGADTQYF
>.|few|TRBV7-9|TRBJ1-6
TGTGCCAGCAGCCCATCGGGGGGTTACAATTCACCCCTCCACTTT
CASSPSGGYNSPLHF
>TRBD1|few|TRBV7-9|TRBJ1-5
TGTGCCAGCGGGCCGATAGGGGCAGGGGGTCTTCAGCCCCAGCATTTT
CASGPIGAGGLQPQHF
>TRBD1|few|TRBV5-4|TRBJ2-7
TGTGCCAGCAGCCAAAGACAGGGGGAAGGCGAGCAGTACTTC
CASSQRQGEGEQYF
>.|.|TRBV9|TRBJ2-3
TGTGCCAGCAGCCCCCACACAGATACGCAGTATTTT
CASSPHTDTQYF
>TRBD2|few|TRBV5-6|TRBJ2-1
TGTGCCAGCAGCCAACTAGCGGAGTTCTACAATGAGCAGTTCTTC
CASSQLAEFYNEQFF
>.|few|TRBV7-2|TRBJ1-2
TGTGCCAGCAGCTTAGGCAGGGACGGGTATGGCTACACCTTC
CASSLGRDGYGYTF
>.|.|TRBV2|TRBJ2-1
TGTGCCAGCAGTGATCGCGGGACAACCTACAATGAGCAGTTCTTC
CASSDRGTTYNEQFF
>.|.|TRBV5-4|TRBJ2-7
TGTGCCAGCAGCTTTTTACAGGGCTCTACCGAGCAGTACTTC
CASSFLQGSTEQYF
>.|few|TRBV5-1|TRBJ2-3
TGCGCCAGCAGCTTGGGGGCCCCCACAGATACGCAGTATTTT
CASSLGAPTDTQYF
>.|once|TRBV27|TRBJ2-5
TGTGCCAGCAGTTTAGATTTACGGAGGGAGACCCAGTACTTC
CASSLDLRRETQYF
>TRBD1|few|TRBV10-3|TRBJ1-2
TGTGCCATCCGCTCAGGGGGTGGGAGCACCGGGCATGGCTACACCTTC
CAIRSGGGSTGHGYTF
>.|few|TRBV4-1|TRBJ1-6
TGCGCCAGCAGCCCCCAAACCCGAGGGATTTCACCCCTCCACTTT
CASSPQTRGISPLHF
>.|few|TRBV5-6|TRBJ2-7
TGTGCCAGCAGCCTACAGTACGAGCAGTACTTC
CASSLQYEQYF
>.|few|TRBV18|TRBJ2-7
TGTGCCAGCTCACCACCAACCGCCTACGAGCAGTACTTC
CASSPPTAYEQYF
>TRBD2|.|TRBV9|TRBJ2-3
TGTGCCAGCAGCCCAAGACTAGCGGGGGGCCGACCGTTCACAGATACGCAGTATTTT
CASSPRLAGGRPFTDTQYF
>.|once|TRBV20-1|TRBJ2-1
TGCAGTGCCGGGACTTCCAATGAGCAGTTCTTC
CSAGTSNEQFF
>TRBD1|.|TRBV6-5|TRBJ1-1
TGTGCCAGCAGGGGACAGGGAGGCACTGAAGCTTTCTTT
CASRGQGGTEAFF
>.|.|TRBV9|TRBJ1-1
TGTGCCAGCAGCCCCCAGATCGAGGTTGGGACTGAAGCTTTCTTT
CASSPQIEVGTEAFF
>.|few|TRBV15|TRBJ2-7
TGTGCCACCAGCAGAGAGCGGACAGCAGTATCCTACGAGCAGTACTTC
CATSRERTAVSYEQYF
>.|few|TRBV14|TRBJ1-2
TGTGCCAGCAGCCATCTGGGGAGTCAGGGCGGGACCTTC
CASSHLGSQGGTF
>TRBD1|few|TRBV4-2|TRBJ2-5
TGTGCCAGCAGCCAAGACGGCCCGACAGGGTGGCGGGAGACCCAGTACTTC
CASSQDGPTGWRETQYF
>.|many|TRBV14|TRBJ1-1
TGTGCCAGCAGCTATTCGACAGGTGAAGCTTTCTTT
CASSYSTGEAFF
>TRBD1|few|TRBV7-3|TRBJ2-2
TGTGCCAGCAGCTTAACGGCTGGACAGGGTTCGAACACCGGGGAGCTGTTTTTT
CASSLTAGQGSNTGELFF
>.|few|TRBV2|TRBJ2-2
TGTGCCAGCAGTACCATTACCACCGGGGAGCTGTTTTTT
CASSTITTGELFF
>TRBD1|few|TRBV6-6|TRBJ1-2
TGTGCCAGCAGTTTACTGGTGGGACAGCTACTCTATGGCTACACCTTC
CASSLLVGQLLYGYTF
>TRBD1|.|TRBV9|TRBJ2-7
TGTGCCAGCAGCGCCGGGGACAGAAACTACGAGCAGTACTTC
CASSAGDRNYEQYF
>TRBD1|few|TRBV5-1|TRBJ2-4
TGCGCCAGCAGCGCGGGGACAGGGGCGAACATTCAGTACTTC
CASSAGTGANIQYF
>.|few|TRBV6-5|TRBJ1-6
TGTGCCAGCAGTTACTCGGGGGCGACCTATAATTCACCCCTCCACTTT
CASSYSGATYNSPLHF
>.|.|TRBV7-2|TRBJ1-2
TGTGCCAGCAGCTTAGGACGGAACTATGGCTACACCTTC
CASSLGRNYGYTF